This TCR beta chain emerged from a study of regulatory T cells in long-lasting Graves disease. As for time point: newly diagnosed GD, antithyroid drugs for less than 3 months. PBMCs were the source of the RNA used for TCR sequencing. The source of the patients was an endocrinology department in Xi'an, China. Library construction for TCR beta used iRepertoire HTBI primers and Arm-PCR of CDR3 regions. Using its own MiXCR run on the multiplex PCR reads, TCRdb lists one record per CDR3 protein. The table shows around 250,000 distinct CDR3 sequences, with around 20% occurring only once. This clonotype was seen ten or more times. The receptor comes from a female donor with Graves disease. The specimen was peripheral blood mononuclear cells (PBMCs), collected at new diagnosis, from a patient treated with antithyroid drugs.

In DNA form, the CDR3 reads TGTGCCTGGAGTGGACCTCTTCCCGAGCAGTACTTC. This encodes CAWSGPLPEQYF. The gene calls are TRBV30 and TRBJ2-7; no clear D gene. The CDR3 sequence is 12 residues long. V dropped 1 base and J dropped 6 bases, with 10 bases sitting between them. Germline lookup yields CDR1 GTSNPN and CDR2 SVGIG (reference sequence).